This T cell receptor beta chain was obtained from a study of blood T cell repertoires in COVID-19. Study-wide background: The United States, Italy and Spain supplied acute and convalescent COVID-19 samples. T cells, B-cell-depleted T cells, or PBMCs provided the cDNA or gDNA that served as material.

It was during active infection that Seattle patients were enrolled and then longitudinally followed. Study processing details: Reference gene primer amplification gave nucleated cell count estimates. Here immunoSEQ multiplex PCR was the method, and the copy in TCRdb shows in-frame clones only, minus some. That table gives V, J and clone size, and the DNA gave D and trimming. The sample consists of over 100,000 clones, roughly 91% of them appearing once. Trimming left V 7 bases short and J 6 bases short, with 17 bases between. The CDR3 contains 14 residues. Germline values: CDR1 SGHTA, CDR2 FQGNSA. The chain has TRBV7-2 and TRBJ2-3; D is possibly TRBD1 (6 bases). This TCR derives from a man aged 60 to 75 with COVID-19, enrolled during active disease. Material for sequencing was peripheral blood. CDR3 amino acids: CASTLGGFRDTQYF. DNA of the CDR3: TGTGCCAGCACACTAGGGGGATTTAGGGATACGCAGTATTTT. Together with reference TRBV7-2 and TRBJ2-3, the CDR3 gives the full variable domain: GAGVSQSPSNKVTEKGKDVELRCDPISGHTALYWYRQSLGQGLEFLIYFQGNSAPDKSGLPSDRFSAERTGGSVSTLTIQRTQQEDSAVYLCASTLGGFRDTQYFGPGTRLTVL.